These T cell receptor beta chains were read from a single sample in a study of blood T cell repertoires in COVID-19. Measured with immunoSEQ multiplex PCR; TCRdb has only the in-frame clones, and not every one. Of some 65,000 clones in the sample, about 73% are singletons; the top ten hold 28%. Sequenced input: peripheral blood. The receptors were gathered from a woman of 80 years or more with acute or convalescent COVID-19. Both conserved end residues are part of each CDR3. The order of the fields is CDR3 length, clone size, V gene, J gene, D gene, CDR3 DNA, CDR3 protein. D genes are given only for firm matches. Part of the rows lack a size; the others show once, few, many or a class for expanded clones.

cdr3_length: 16; clone_size: once; v_call: TRBV6-2/TRBV6-3; j_call: TRBJ2-1; d_call: TRBD2; cdr3_nt: TGTGCCAGCAGTATCCCGGGACTAGCGGGAGGTGTTGAGCAGTTCTTC; cdr3_aa: CASSIPGLAGGVEQFF
cdr3_length: 16; clone_size: -; v_call: TRBV6-5; j_call: TRBJ1-4; d_call: TRBD1; cdr3_nt: TGTGCCAGCAGTTACTCTTCAGGGGGCGCGATAGGGGCACTGTTTTTT; cdr3_aa: CASSYSSGGAIGALFF
cdr3_length: 17; clone_size: -; v_call: TRBV5-1; j_call: TRBJ1-1; d_call: -; cdr3_nt: TGCGCCAGCCGCTGGCCGGGGGCCGGGGCGGGGGACACTGAAGCTTTCTTT; cdr3_aa: CASRWPGAGAGDTEAFF
cdr3_length: 12; clone_size: -; v_call: TRBV5-1; j_call: TRBJ2-1; d_call: -; cdr3_nt: TGCGCCAGCAGCTTAGACACCCGGGAGCAGTTCTTC; cdr3_aa: CASSLDTREQFF
cdr3_length: 18; clone_size: -; v_call: TRBV27; j_call: TRBJ2-5; d_call: TRBD2; cdr3_nt: TGTGCCAGCAGTACGGGACTAGCGGGAGGGGGAAATCCGGGGACCCAGTACTTC; cdr3_aa: CASSTGLAGGGNPGTQYF
cdr3_length: 16; clone_size: -; v_call: TRBV13; j_call: TRBJ2-1; d_call: TRBD2; cdr3_nt: TGTGCCAGCAGTCCAGACCGACTAGCGGGAGGGCGGGAGCAGTTCTTC; cdr3_aa: CASSPDRLAGGREQFF
cdr3_length: 16; clone_size: -; v_call: TRBV7-9; j_call: TRBJ2-7; d_call: TRBD1; cdr3_nt: TGTGCCAGCAGCCCCGCGCTGGGACAGGTCTCCTACGAGCAGTACTTC; cdr3_aa: CASSPALGQVSYEQYF
cdr3_length: 13; clone_size: -; v_call: TRBV5-1; j_call: TRBJ1-2; d_call: -; cdr3_nt: TGCGCCAGCAGCTTGGAAGCCAACTATGGCTACACCTTC; cdr3_aa: CASSLEANYGYTF
cdr3_length: 16; clone_size: once; v_call: TRBV7-2; j_call: TRBJ1-5; d_call: TRBD1; cdr3_nt: TGTGCCAGCAGCTCTCAGGGGGACAGTCTCAATCAGCCCCAGCATTTT; cdr3_aa: CASSSQGDSLNQPQHF
cdr3_length: 16; clone_size: -; v_call: TRBV11-2; j_call: TRBJ2-3; d_call: TRBD1; cdr3_nt: TGTGCCAGCAGATTATTATCGGACAGGGATGCAGATACGCAGTATTTT; cdr3_aa: CASRLLSDRDADTQYF
cdr3_length: 16; clone_size: many; v_call: TRBV6-4; j_call: TRBJ2-3; d_call: TRBD2; cdr3_nt: TGTGCCAGCAGTGACCAAGGACTAGCGGGACCCATGACGCAGTATTTT; cdr3_aa: CASSDQGLAGPMTQYF
cdr3_length: 12; clone_size: many; v_call: TRBV6-6; j_call: TRBJ2-7; d_call: -; cdr3_nt: TGTGCCTGCGGACAGAGCTCCTACGAGCAGTACTTC; cdr3_aa: CACGQSSYEQYF
cdr3_length: 16; clone_size: once; v_call: TRBV3-1/TRBV3-2; j_call: TRBJ1-4; d_call: -; cdr3_nt: TGTGCCAGCAGCCAAGGGTTAGCACCGACCAATGAAAAACTGTTTTTT; cdr3_aa: CASSQGLAPTNEKLFF
cdr3_length: 15; clone_size: many; v_call: TRBV6-1; j_call: TRBJ1-5; d_call: -; cdr3_nt: TGTGCCAGCAGTGAAGGGAGGGTTGGCAATCAGCCCCAGCATTTT; cdr3_aa: CASSEGRVGNQPQHF
cdr3_length: 16; clone_size: -; v_call: TRBV9; j_call: TRBJ1-1; d_call: TRBD1; cdr3_nt: TGTGCCAGCAGCGTAGGAGAGGGGGCCGGGAACACTGAAGCTTTCTTT; cdr3_aa: CASSVGEGAGNTEAFF
cdr3_length: 16; clone_size: -; v_call: TRBV24-1; j_call: TRBJ2-3; d_call: -; cdr3_nt: TGTGCCACCAGTGTCCAGGGGCCCCAGCACACAGATACGCAGTATTTT; cdr3_aa: CATSVQGPQHTDTQYF
cdr3_length: 14; clone_size: -; v_call: TRBV19; j_call: TRBJ1-1; d_call: TRBD1; cdr3_nt: TGTGCCAGTAGATATGACAGGGCGGCGCGGGGAGCTTTCTTT; cdr3_aa: CASRYDRAARGAFF
cdr3_length: 15; clone_size: -; v_call: TRBV2; j_call: TRBJ2-1; d_call: TRBD2; cdr3_nt: TGTGCCAGCAGCGTAGCGGGAGGGCGGTACAATGAGCAGTTCTTC; cdr3_aa: CASSVAGGRYNEQFF
cdr3_length: 14; clone_size: -; v_call: TRBV7-9; j_call: TRBJ2-2; d_call: -; cdr3_nt: TGTGCCAGCAGCTTCAGGGTCGACACCGGGGAGCTGTTTTTT; cdr3_aa: CASSFRVDTGELFF
cdr3_length: 14; clone_size: -; v_call: TRBV7-9; j_call: TRBJ1-2; d_call: -; cdr3_nt: TGTGCCAGCAGCTTAGAGATCCCAGTGTATGGCTACACCTTC; cdr3_aa: CASSLEIPVYGYTF
cdr3_length: 15; clone_size: -; v_call: TRBV29-1; j_call: TRBJ2-1; d_call: -; cdr3_nt: TGCAGCGTTGAACGGCGGCGGGATAGTGGAAATGAGCAGTTCTTC; cdr3_aa: CSVERRRDSGNEQFF
cdr3_length: 15; clone_size: -; v_call: TRBV10-3; j_call: TRBJ2-2; d_call: -; cdr3_nt: TGTGCCACCGAGTTGTCCGGGGCGAACACCGGGGAGCTGTTTTTT; cdr3_aa: CATELSGANTGELFF
cdr3_length: 13; clone_size: -; v_call: TRBV27; j_call: TRBJ2-1; d_call: -; cdr3_nt: TGTGCCAGCAACAGGGTGTTAAGTAATGAGCAGTTCTTC; cdr3_aa: CASNRVLSNEQFF
cdr3_length: 13; clone_size: few; v_call: TRBV28; j_call: TRBJ1-5; d_call: -; cdr3_nt: TGTGCCAGCACAAGGGGTCCAGGTCAGCCCCAGCATTTT; cdr3_aa: CASTRGPGQPQHF